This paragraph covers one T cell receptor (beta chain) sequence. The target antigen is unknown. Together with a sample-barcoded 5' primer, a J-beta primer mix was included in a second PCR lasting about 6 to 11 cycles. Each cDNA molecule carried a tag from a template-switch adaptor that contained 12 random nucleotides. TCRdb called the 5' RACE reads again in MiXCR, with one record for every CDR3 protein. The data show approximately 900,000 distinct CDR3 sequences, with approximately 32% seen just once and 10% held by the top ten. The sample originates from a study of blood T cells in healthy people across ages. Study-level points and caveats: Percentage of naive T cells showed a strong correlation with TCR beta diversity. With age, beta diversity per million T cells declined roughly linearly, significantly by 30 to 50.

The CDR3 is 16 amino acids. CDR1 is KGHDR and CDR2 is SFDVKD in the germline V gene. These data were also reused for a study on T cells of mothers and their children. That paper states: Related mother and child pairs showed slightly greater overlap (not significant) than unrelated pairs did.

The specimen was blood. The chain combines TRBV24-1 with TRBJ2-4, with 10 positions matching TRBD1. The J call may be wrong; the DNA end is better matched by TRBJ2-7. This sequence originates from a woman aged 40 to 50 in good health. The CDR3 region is CATSEAPGQGWDEQYF. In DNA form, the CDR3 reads TGTGCCACCAGTGAAGCTCCGGGACAGGGGTGGGACGAGCAGTACTTC.